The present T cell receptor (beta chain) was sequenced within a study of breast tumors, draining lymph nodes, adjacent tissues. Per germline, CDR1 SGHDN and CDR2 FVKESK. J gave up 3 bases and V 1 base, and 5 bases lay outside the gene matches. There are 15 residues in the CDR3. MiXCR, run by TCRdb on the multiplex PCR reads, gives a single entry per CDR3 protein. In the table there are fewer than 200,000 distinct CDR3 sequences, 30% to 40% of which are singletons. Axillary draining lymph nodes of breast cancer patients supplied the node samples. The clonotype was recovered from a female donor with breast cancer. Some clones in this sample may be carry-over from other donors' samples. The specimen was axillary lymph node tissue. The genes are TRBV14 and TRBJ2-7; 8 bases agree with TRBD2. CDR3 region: CASSQVLAGFYEQYF. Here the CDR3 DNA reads TGTGCCAGCAGCCAAGTTTTAGCGGGATTCTACGAGCAGTACTTC.